This T cell receptor beta chain was identified during a study of PD-L1 blockade in urothelial cancer. Study details: About 85% of the roughly 30 patients comprised males who had bladder-origin urothelial cancer. Blood samples had a median of around 150,000 T cells.

This CDR3 comprises 16 residues. V was clipped by 2 bases and J by 5 bases; unmatched bases: 9. From germline, CDR1 is SGHRS and CDR2 YFSETQ. General study points: Patients with below-median pretreatment blood clonality survived longer.

Time point of the sample: peripheral blood 6 weeks after treatment start. Data came from immunoSEQ multiplex PCR; TCRdb stores just in-frame clones and leaves some out. The repertoire consists of 90,000 to 130,000 clones, with approximately 90% occurring once and the leading ten covering less than 5%. Remarks on this clone: The target antigen is unknown.

V is TRBV5-1 and J is TRBJ2-1, with TRBD2 matching 8 bases. The clonotype was recovered from a man in his sixties with urothelial cancer. Sample: PBMCs, taken around atezolizumab (anti-PD-L1) treatment. The CDR3 DNA is TGCGCCAGCAGCTTAAACGCGGGGGGCCCTAACAATGAGCAGTTCTTC. This sequence encodes CASSLNAGGPNNEQFF.